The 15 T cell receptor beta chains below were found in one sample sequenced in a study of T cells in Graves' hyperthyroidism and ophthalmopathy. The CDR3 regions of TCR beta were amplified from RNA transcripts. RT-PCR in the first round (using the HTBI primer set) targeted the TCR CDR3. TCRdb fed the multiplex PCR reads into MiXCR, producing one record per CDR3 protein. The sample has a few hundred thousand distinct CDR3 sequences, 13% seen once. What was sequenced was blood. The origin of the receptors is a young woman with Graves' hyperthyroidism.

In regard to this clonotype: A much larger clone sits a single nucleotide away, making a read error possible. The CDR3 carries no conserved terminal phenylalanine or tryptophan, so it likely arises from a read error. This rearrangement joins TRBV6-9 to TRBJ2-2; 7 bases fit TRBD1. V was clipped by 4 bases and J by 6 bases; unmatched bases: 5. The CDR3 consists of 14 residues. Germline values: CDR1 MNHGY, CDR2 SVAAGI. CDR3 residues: CASSSDRLAGELFS. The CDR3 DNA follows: TGTGCCAGCAGTTCGGACAGGCTCGCCGGGGAGCTGTTTTCT.

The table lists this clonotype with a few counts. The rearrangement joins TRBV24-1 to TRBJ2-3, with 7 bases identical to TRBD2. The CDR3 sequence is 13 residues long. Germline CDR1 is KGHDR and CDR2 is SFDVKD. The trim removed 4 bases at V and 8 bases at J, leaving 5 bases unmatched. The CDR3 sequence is CATSENLAGTQYF. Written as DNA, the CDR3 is TGTGCCACCAGTGAAAACTTAGCGGGTACGCAGTATTTT.

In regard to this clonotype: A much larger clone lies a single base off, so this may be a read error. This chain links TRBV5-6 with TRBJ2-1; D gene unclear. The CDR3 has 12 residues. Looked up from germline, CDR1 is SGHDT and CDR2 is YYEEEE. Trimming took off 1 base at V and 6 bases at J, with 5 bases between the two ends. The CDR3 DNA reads TGTGCCAGCAGCTTGATGTTCAATGAGCAGTTCTTC. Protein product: CASSLMFNEQFF.

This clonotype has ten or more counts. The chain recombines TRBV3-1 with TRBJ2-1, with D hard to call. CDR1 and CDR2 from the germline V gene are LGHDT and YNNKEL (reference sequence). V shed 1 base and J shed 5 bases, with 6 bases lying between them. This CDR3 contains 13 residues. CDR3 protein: CASSQGADNEQFF. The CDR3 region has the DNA TGTGCCAGCAGCCAAGGGGCTGACAATGAGCAGTTCTTC.

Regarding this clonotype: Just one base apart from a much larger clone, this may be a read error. The CDR3 is CASSSVDRPFSYGQYF. DNA of the CDR3: TGTGCCAGCAGTTCTGTAGACAGGCCCTTTTCCTACGGGCAGTACTTC. The chain couples TRBV2 to TRBJ2-7, with D maybe TRBD1 (6 bases). The CDR3 spans 16 residues. CDR1 is SNHLY and CDR2 is FYNNEI in the germline V gene.

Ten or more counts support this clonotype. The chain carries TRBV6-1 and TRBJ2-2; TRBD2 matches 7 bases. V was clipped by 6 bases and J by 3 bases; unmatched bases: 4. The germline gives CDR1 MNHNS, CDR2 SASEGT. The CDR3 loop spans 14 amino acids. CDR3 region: CASRGGRDTGELFF. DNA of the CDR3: TGTGCCAGCAGAGGCGGGAGAGACACCGGGGAGCTGTTTTTT.

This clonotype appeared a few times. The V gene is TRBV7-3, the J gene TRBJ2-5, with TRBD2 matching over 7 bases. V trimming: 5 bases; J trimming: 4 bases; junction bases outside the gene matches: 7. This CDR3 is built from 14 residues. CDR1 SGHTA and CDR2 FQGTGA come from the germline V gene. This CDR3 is CASSPGLVSETQYF. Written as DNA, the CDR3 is TGTGCCAGCAGCCCCGGACTAGTTTCAGAGACCCAGTACTTC.

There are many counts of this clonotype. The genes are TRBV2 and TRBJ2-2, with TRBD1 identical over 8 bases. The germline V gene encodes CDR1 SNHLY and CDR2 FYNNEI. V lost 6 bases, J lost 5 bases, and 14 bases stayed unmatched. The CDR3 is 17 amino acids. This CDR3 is CASSQGARTIFTGELFF. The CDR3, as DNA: TGTGCCAGCAGCCAGGGGGCGCGGACCATCTTTACCGGGGAGCTGTTTTTT.

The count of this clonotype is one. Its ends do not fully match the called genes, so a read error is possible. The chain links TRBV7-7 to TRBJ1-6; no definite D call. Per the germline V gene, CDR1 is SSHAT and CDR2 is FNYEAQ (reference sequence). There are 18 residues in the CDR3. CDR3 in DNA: TGTGCTAGCAGCTCCCCCCCGGAGGGCGAAGTCTATAATTCACCCCTCCACTTT. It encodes CASSSPPEGEVYNSPLHF.

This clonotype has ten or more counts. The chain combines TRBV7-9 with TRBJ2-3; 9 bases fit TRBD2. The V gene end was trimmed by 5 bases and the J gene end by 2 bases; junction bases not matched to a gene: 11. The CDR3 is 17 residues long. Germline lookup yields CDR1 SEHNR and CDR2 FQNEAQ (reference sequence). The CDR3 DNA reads TGTGCCAGCAGCCCCCGGAGGGCGGGGGGGTCCACAGATACGCAGTATTTT. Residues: CASSPRRAGGSTDTQYF.

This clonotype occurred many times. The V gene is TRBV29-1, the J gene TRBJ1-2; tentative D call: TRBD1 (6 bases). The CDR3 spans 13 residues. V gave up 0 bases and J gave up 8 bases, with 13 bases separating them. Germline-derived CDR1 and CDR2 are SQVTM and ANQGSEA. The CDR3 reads CSVEDGGGWGYTF. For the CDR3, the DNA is TGCAGCGTTGAAGATGGCGGGGGCTGGGGCTACACCTTC.

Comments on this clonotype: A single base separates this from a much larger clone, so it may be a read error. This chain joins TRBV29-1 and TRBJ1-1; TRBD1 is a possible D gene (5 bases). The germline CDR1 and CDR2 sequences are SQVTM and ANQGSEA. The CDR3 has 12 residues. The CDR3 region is CSANLGVTGAFF. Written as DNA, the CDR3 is TGCAGCGCGAATTTGGGGGTCACTGGAGCTTTCTTT. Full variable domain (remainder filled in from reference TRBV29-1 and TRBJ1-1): SAVISQKPSRDICQRGTSLTIQCQVDSQVTMMFWYRQQPGQSLTLIATANQGSEATYESGFVIDKFPISRPNLTFSTLTVSNMSPEDSSIYLCSANLGVTGAFFGQGTRLTVV.

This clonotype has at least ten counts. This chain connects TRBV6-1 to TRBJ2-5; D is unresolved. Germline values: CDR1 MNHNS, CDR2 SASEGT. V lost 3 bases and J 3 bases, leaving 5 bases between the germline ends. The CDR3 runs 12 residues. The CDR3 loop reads CASSDLEETQYF. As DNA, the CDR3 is TGTGCCAGCAGTGATCTTGAAGAGACCCAGTACTTC.

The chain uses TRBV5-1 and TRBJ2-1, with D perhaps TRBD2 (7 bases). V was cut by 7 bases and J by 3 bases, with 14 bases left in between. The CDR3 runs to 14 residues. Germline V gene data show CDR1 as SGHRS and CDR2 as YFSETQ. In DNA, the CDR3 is TGCGCCAGCTCGAAGGGGGGGAGCTACAATGAGCAGTTCTTC. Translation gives CASSKGGSYNEQFF. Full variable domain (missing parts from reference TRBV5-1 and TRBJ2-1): KAGVTQTPRYLIKTRGQQVTLSCSPISGHRSVSWYQQTPGQGLQFLFEYFSETQRNKGNFPGRFSGRQFSNSRSEMNVSTLELGDSALYLCASSKGGSYNEQFFGPGTRLTVL.

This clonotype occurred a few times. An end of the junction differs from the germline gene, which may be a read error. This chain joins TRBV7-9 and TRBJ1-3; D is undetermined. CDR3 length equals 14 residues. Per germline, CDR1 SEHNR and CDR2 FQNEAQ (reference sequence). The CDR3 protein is CANSSTLPRNTIYF. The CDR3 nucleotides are TGTGCCAACAGCTCGACACTACCCAGGAACACCATATATTTT.